The clone carrying this TCR beta chain has only a few counts. What it binds is unknown. Trimming shortened V by 2 bases and J by 5 bases, and 15 bases separated the two germline ends. CDR1 SGHRS and CDR2 YFSETQ come from the germline V gene. This CDR3 contains 15 residues. The library targeted TCRbeta and was prepared with unique molecular identifiers. TCRdb called the PCR reads again in MiXCR, with one record for every CDR3 protein. Counted here are more than 200,000 distinct CDR3 sequences, about a quarter occurring once; the ten biggest clones make up roughly 2.7%. This sample is part of a study of T-cell reconstitution after alpha-beta-depleted transplantation in children. General observations from the study: TCRbeta diversity was high at day 60 in some patients (a result of surviving recipient T cells and thymic progenitors). Several hundred rapidly expanded clones from non-depleted graft cells reportedly supplied alpha-beta T cells about two months post-transplant. One year after transplant, T-cell counts and diversity came mostly from newly produced T cells.

This rearrangement joins TRBV5-1 to TRBJ2-3, with D possibly TRBD2 on 6 matching bases. The clonotype comes from a girl aged 2-10 years with Fanconi anemia, due to receive a stem cell transplant. The sample consisted of PBMCs, taken before TCRalphabeta/CD19-depleted stem cell transplant. The DNA for the CDR3 is TGCGCCAGCAGCTTACCTCGGGAGTACGGAGATACGCAGTATTTT. Its protein is CASSLPREYGDTQYF.